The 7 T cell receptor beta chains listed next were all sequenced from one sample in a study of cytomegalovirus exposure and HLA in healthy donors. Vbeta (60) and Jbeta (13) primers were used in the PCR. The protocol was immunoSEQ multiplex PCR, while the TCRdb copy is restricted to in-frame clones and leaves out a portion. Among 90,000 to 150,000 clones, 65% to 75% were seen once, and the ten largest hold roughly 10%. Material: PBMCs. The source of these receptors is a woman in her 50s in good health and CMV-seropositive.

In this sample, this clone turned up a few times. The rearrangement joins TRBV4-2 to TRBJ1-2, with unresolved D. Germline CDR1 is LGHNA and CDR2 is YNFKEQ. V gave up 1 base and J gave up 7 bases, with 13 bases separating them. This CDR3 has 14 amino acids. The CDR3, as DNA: TGTGCCAGCAGCCAAGCTGATTCCCTTAGTGGCTACACCTTC. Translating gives CASSQADSLSGYTF.

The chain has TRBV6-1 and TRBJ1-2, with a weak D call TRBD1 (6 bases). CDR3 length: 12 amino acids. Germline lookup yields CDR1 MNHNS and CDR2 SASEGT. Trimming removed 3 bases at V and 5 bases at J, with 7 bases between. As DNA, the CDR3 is TGTGCCAGCAGTGACAGGGGTTATGGCTACACCTTC. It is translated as CASSDRGYGYTF.

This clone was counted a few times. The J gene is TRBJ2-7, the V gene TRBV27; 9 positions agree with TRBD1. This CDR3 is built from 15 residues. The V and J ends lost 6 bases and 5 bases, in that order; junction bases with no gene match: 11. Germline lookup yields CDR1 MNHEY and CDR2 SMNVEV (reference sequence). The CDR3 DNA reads TGTGCCAGCAGACCAACCGGGACAGGGTCCCACGAGCAGTACTTC. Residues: CASRPTGTGSHEQYF.

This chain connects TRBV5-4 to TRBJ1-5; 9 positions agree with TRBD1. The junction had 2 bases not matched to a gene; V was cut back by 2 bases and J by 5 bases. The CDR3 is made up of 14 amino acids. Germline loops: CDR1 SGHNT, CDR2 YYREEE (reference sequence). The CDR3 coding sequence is TGTGCCAGCAGCTTACAGGGGGCAGATCAGCCCCAGCATTTT. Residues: CASSLQGADQPQHF.

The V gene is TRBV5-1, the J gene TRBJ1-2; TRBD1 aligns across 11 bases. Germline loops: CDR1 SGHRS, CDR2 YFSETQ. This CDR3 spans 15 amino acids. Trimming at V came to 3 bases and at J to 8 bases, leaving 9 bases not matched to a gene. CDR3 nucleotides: TGCGCCAGCAGCTCGGCTCCCGGGACAGGGGGAGGCTACACCTTC. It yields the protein CASSSAPGTGGGYTF.

CDR3 DNA: TGTGCCAGCAGCAAACCGGGACAGGGGGCAAATTCACCCCTCCACTTT. It translates to CASSKPGQGANSPLHF. The chain has TRBV6-6 and TRBJ1-6; 12 bases are shared with TRBD1. Germline CDR1 MNHNY, CDR2 SVGAGI (reference sequence). V dropped 6 bases and J dropped 7; count of bases not matched to a gene: 7. The CDR3 has 16 residues.

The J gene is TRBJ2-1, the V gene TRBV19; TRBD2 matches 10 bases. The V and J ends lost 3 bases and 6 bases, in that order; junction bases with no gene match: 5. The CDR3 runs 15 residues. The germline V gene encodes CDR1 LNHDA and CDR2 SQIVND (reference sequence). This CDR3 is CASSISAGGFNEQFF. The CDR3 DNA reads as TGTGCCAGTAGTATCTCAGCGGGGGGGTTCAATGAGCAGTTCTTC.